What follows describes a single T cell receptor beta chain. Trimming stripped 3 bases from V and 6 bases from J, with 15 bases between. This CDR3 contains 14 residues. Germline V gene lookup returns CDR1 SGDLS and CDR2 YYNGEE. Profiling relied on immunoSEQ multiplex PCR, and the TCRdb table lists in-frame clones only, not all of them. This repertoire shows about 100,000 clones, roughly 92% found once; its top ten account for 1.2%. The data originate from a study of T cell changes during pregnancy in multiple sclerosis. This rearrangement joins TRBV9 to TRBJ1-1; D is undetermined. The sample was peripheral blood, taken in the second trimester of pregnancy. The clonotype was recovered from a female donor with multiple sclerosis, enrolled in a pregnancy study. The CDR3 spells CASSASDAVAEAFF. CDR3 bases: TGTGCCAGCAGCGCGAGCGACGCGGTTGCTGAAGCTTTCTTT.